This passage covers 10 T cell receptor beta chains from one sample sequenced in a study of blood T cell repertoires in COVID-19. TCRdb's table, derived via immunoSEQ multiplex PCR, lists solely in-frame clones and lacks some. Of roughly 110,000 clones listed, about 89% were seen once; the top ten hold roughly 4.5%. The sequencing sample was made of peripheral blood. The receptor set was obtained from a man aged 35-49 years with acute or convalescent COVID-19.

The rearrangement uses TRBV12-3 or TRBV12-4 and TRBJ2-7, with TRBD2 identical over 8 bases. V was pared by 6 bases and J by 2 bases, with 3 bases of the junction left unmatched. The CDR3 length is 13 residues. CDR3 coding DNA: TGTGCCAGCAGGATTAGCGGGACCTACGAGCAGTACTTC. Protein product: CASRISGTYEQYF.

The rearrangement links TRBV9 to TRBJ1-1; the D is unclear. V was cut by 3 bases and J by 1 base, with 7 bases left in between. Germline CDR1 reads SGDLS; CDR2 reads YYNGEE. CDR3 size: 13 residues. The CDR3 loop reads CASSGSSNTEAFF. The CDR3 nucleotides read TGTGCCAGCAGCGGTTCATCGAACACTGAAGCTTTCTTT.

This clone appeared a few times. J is TRBJ2-7 and V is TRBV29-1, with D hard to call. The CDR3 contains 12 residues. Looked up from germline, CDR1 is SQVTM and CDR2 is ANQGSEA. V was trimmed by 0 bases and J by 9 bases, leaving 12 bases between them. The chain's CDR3 is CSVEDLRTAQYF. The CDR3, as DNA: TGCAGCGTTGAAGATCTTAGAACCGCGCAGTACTTC.

The chain links TRBV9 to TRBJ1-6; D possibly corresponds to TRBD1 (6 bases). Trimming removed 0 bases from V and 6 bases from J, with 10 bases in between. CDR1 is SGDLS, CDR2 YYNGEE, per germline. This CDR3 region has 15 residues. Here the CDR3 DNA reads TGTGCCAGCAGCGTAGACCGGGACACTAATTCACCCCTCCACTTT. Protein sequence: CASSVDRDTNSPLHF.

This clone is a singleton in its sample. V is TRBV7-8 and J is TRBJ1-5; TRBD1 agrees at 9 bases. The CDR3 contains 14 residues. Germline trimming cut 1 base from V and 7 bases from J; bases unmatched to any gene: 2. Germline V CDR1 and CDR2: SGHVS, FQNEAQ. The CDR3 DNA reads TGTGCCAGCAGCTTAGGGGACAGGGAGCAGCCCCAGCATTTT. Protein product: CASSLGDREQPQHF.

The chain carries TRBV18 and TRBJ2-1; 10 bases are a match to TRBD1. Germline V gene sequence: CDR1 KGHSH, CDR2 LQKENI. This CDR3 is built from 17 residues. Trimming at V came to 5 bases and at J to 6 bases, leaving 13 bases not matched to a gene. The CDR3, as DNA: TGTGCCAGCTCAGCCGGGACAGGGGCTTTATCCGGCAATGAGCAGTTCTTC. Translating it yields CASSAGTGALSGNEQFF.

The chain employs TRBV7-2 and TRBJ1-1, with TRBD1 matching 8 bases. V gave up 5 bases and J gave up 6 bases; unmatched junction bases: 5. CDR1 and CDR2 from the germline V gene are SGHTA and FQGNSA. There are 13 residues in the CDR3. CDR3 protein: CASSTRQGSEAFF. The CDR3 DNA is TGTGCCAGCAGCACGCGACAGGGGTCTGAAGCTTTCTTT.

This clone is a singleton in its sample. The CDR3 coding sequence is TGTGCCAGCAGCCCCACGAAGGGGCGCATCGGGGAGCTGTTTTTT. This encodes CASSPTKGRIGELFF. The J gene is TRBJ2-2, the V gene TRBV7-9; perhaps TRBD1 as D (5 bases). The CDR3 has 15 residues. Deletions cut 5 bases from V and 7 bases from J, with 17 bases between. CDR1 is SEHNR, CDR2 FQNEAQ, per germline (reference sequence).

V usage is TRBV19 and J usage is TRBJ1-1; no firm D call. V was shortened by 10 bases and J by 3 bases, with 18 bases between the two germline ends. CDR1 and CDR2 (germline): LNHDA, SQIVND (reference sequence). CDR3 length: 14 amino acids. In DNA, the CDR3 is TGTGCCACCGCGAAGCGGTTGGCGGACACTGAAGCTTTCTTT. Protein: CATAKRLADTEAFF.

The chain uses TRBV6-5 and TRBJ1-3; no clear D. The CDR3 consists of 12 residues. Germline CDR1 MNHEY, CDR2 SVGAGI. Trimming left V 6 bases short and J 5 bases short, with 8 bases between. The CDR3 region is CASRESRNTIYF. As DNA, the CDR3 is TGTGCCAGCAGGGAGAGCAGAAACACCATATATTTT.